Included here is one T cell receptor (beta chain) sequence, with context. The germline V and J ends were trimmed by 3 bases and 2 bases, with 10 bases remaining between them. Germline V gives CDR1 SGHTA, CDR2 FQGNSA. The CDR3 runs 14 residues. The data stem from a study of OX40 agonist ivuxolimab in advanced cancers. Profiled with immunoSEQ multiplex PCR; TCRdb holds only in-frame clones, not every one. The sample yields tens of thousands of clones, 82% seen once. This rearrangement joins TRBV7-2 to TRBJ2-5; no clear D gene. The clonotype was recovered from an adult with an advanced solid tumor such as melanoma, head and neck, liver or kidney cancer. The starting material was CD4+ or CD8+ T cells sorted from blood, obtained in a trial of the OX40 agonist ivuxolimab. The CDR3 bases are TGTGCCAGCAGCTTGGCGGCGGCTCAAGAGACCCAGTACTTC. Translation gives CASSLAAAQETQYF.